This T cell receptor (beta chain) was retrieved from a study of blood T cells in healthy people across ages. Then a second PCR, running about 6 to 12 cycles, was carried out with a sample-barcoded 5' primer and a J-beta primer mix. TCRdb re-derived calls from the 5' RACE reads in MiXCR, one entry per CDR3 protein. This sample has approximately 1,700,000 distinct CDR3 sequences, with approximately 40% found just once. Points from the study as a whole: As age increased, TCR beta diversity per million T cells fell in a roughly linear fashion.

Concerning this clonotype: The antigen is undetermined.

The sequence derives from a human donor in good health. Sample: blood.

CDR3: CASSLYTGVEKLFF. The CDR3 nucleotides read TGTGCCAGCAGTCTTTATACAGGGGTTGAAAAACTGTTTTTT. V usage is TRBV13 and J usage is TRBJ1-4; 7 nucleotides match TRBD1. The CDR3 runs to 14 residues. CDR1 is PRHDT and CDR2 is FYEKMQ in the germline V gene (reference sequence). Trimming cost V 6 bases and J 7 bases; bases outside gene matches: 8.